The 32 T cell receptor beta chains below all came from one sample that was sequenced in a study of blood T cell repertoires in COVID-19. Profiled with immunoSEQ multiplex PCR; TCRdb holds only in-frame clones, not every one. The profile shows about 140,000 clones, roughly 84% of them singletons. Sequencing was performed on peripheral blood. The origin of the receptors is a man in his thirties or forties with COVID-19, enrolled during active disease.

CDR3 amino acids: CASRDGQYKDSPLHF. CDR3 sequence (DNA): TGTGCCAGCAGGGACGGACAGTACAAGGATTCACCCCTCCACTTT. The gene calls are TRBV28 and TRBJ1-6; tentative D call: TRBD1 (6 bases). CDR1 and CDR2 from the germline V gene are MDHEN and SYDVKM. The CDR3 length is 15 residues. With 6 bases removed from V and 8 bases from J, the gap between germline ends came to 17 bases.

This chain links TRBV2 with TRBJ2-5; a possible D gene is TRBD1 (6 bases). The CDR3 covers 15 residues. Germline-derived CDR1 and CDR2 are SNHLY and FYNNEI. Trimming took 2 bases from V and 1 from J, leaving 11 bases between them. The CDR3 DNA sequence: TGTGCCAGCAGTGAACAGGGGCAGGGCCAAGAGACCCAGTACTTC. Translated: CASSEQGQGQETQYF.

The rearrangement joins TRBV11-2 to TRBJ2-3, with TRBD2 matching 11 bases. This CDR3 has 16 amino acids. CDR1 and CDR2 from the germline V gene are SGHAT and FQNNGV. V shed 3 bases, J shed 6 bases, and the junction held 8 bases outside the gene matches. The CDR3 region is CASSFVAGGPVDTQYF. The CDR3 DNA reads as TGTGCCAGCAGCTTTGTAGCGGGAGGGCCGGTGGATACGCAGTATTTT.

This rearrangement joins TRBV14 to TRBJ1-1, with 7 bases identical to TRBD1. The CDR3 spans 15 residues. V lost 4 bases, J lost 1 base, and 6 bases stayed unmatched. Germline CDR1 and CDR2: SGHDN and FVKESK. The CDR3 DNA reads as TGTGCCAGCAGCCCGAGACAGGGCGGGAACACTGAAGCTTTCTTT. Translation: CASSPRQGGNTEAFF.

J is TRBJ1-1 and V is TRBV6-5; D possibly corresponds to TRBD1 (6 bases). The V and J ends lost 10 bases and 1 base respectively, with 19 bases between them. CDR1 is MNHEY and CDR2 is SVGAGI in the germline V gene. The CDR3 length is 15 residues. The CDR3 DNA sequence: TGTGCCAACCCGGGGACACCTATACCGAACACTGAAGCTTTCTTT. Its translation: CANPGTPIPNTEAFF.

The chain combines TRBV7-2 with TRBJ2-7; 9 bases fit TRBD2. The CDR3 consists of 15 residues. CDR1 is SGHTA, CDR2 FQGNSA, per germline. V was pared by 1 base and J by 3 bases, with 4 bases of the junction left unmatched. CDR3 bases: TGTGCCAGCAGCTTAGTAGCGGGAGACATCTACGAGCAGTACTTC. Its translation: CASSLVAGDIYEQYF.

CDR3 nucleotide sequence: TGTGCCACCCAGACAGGGAAGAATCAGCCCCAGCATTTT. Protein product: CATQTGKNQPQHF. V gene TRBV12-3 or TRBV12-4 combines with J gene TRBJ1-5, with 7 bases that match TRBD1. This CDR3 region has 13 residues. V gave up 10 bases and J gave up 4 bases; unmatched junction bases: 7.

V usage is TRBV4-1 and J usage is TRBJ1-2; the match to TRBD1 covers 9 bases. V dropped 4 bases and J dropped 4; count of bases not matched to a gene: 7. CDR1 is MGHRA and CDR2 is YSYEKL in the germline V gene. This CDR3 spans 15 amino acids. Here the CDR3 DNA reads TGCGCCAGCAGCCCCACGACAGGGGGGGGCTATGGCTACACCTTC. It specifies CASSPTTGGGYGYTF.

V and J are TRBV9 and TRBJ2-5; the D gene is possibly TRBD1 (5 bases). The CDR3 runs to 13 residues. Trimming removed 2 bases from V and 2 bases from J, with 7 bases in between. Germline V gene lookup returns CDR1 SGDLS and CDR2 YYNGEE. The CDR3, as DNA: TGTGCCAGCAGCGTGGGGCGGCAAGAGACCCAGTACTTC. The encoded protein is CASSVGRQETQYF.

The chain uses TRBV4-1 and TRBJ1-2; 10 bases match TRBD1. This CDR3 contains 17 residues. The germline V gene encodes CDR1 MGHRA and CDR2 YSYEKL. With 1 base clipped from V and 8 bases from J, the junction kept 13 bases outside the gene matches. The CDR3 DNA reads as TGCGCCAGCAGCCAAGGAAGTTCGGGACAGGGGATTGGAGGCTACACCTTC. Amino acid sequence: CASSQGSSGQGIGGYTF.

The chain has TRBV6-5 and TRBJ2-3; 10 nucleotides agree with TRBD2. The trim removed 5 bases at V and 2 bases at J, leaving 1 base unmatched. The germline V gene encodes CDR1 MNHEY and CDR2 SVGAGI. The CDR3 spans 14 residues. The CDR3 protein is CASSSGRATDTQYF. The CDR3 DNA follows: TGTGCCAGCAGTAGCGGGAGGGCCACAGATACGCAGTATTTT.

V is TRBV28 and J is TRBJ2-7; TRBD1 agrees at 8 bases. V shed 4 bases, J shed 5 bases, and the junction held 7 bases outside the gene matches. Germline-derived CDR1 and CDR2 are MDHEN and SYDVKM. The CDR3 extends over 14 amino acids. CDR3 region: CASSSWDRNDEQYF. CDR3 in DNA: TGTGCCAGCAGTTCCTGGGACAGGAACGACGAGCAGTACTTC.

DNA for the CDR3: TGTGCCAGCAGTATAGGAGGGCCAGATACGCAGTATTTT. It encodes CASSIGGPDTQYF. The genes are TRBV28 and TRBJ2-3; D perhaps matches TRBD2 (6 bases). The CDR3 has 13 residues. Between the trimmed V and J ends, which lost 5 bases and 4 bases, there was a span of 10 bases. Looked up from germline, CDR1 is MDHEN and CDR2 is SYDVKM. Together with reference TRBV28 and TRBJ2-3, the CDR3 gives the full variable domain: DVKVTQSSRYLVKRTGEKVFLECVQDMDHENMFWYRQDPGLGLRLIYFSYDVKMKEKGDIPEGYSVSREKKERFSLILESASTNQTSMYLCASSIGGPDTQYFGPGTRLTVL.

This chain uses TRBV30 with TRBJ2-7; TRBD2 might be the D (5 bases). Germline loops: CDR1 GTSNPN, CDR2 SVGIG (reference sequence). The V gene lost 4 bases and the J gene lost 0 bases, with 10 bases spanning the gap. The CDR3 extends over 13 amino acids. This CDR3 is CAWNNGISYEQYF. The CDR3, as DNA: TGTGCCTGGAACAACGGGATCTCCTACGAGCAGTACTTC.

The rearrangement joins TRBV27 to TRBJ2-2; the D is unclear. The germline V gene has CDR1 MNHEY and CDR2 SMNVEV (reference sequence). The CDR3 is made up of 14 amino acids. Deletions cut 2 bases from V and 4 bases from J, with 8 bases between. Here the CDR3 reads CASSLNSPTGELFF. In DNA form, the CDR3 reads TGTGCCAGCAGTTTAAACAGCCCCACCGGGGAGCTGTTTTTT.

V usage is TRBV4-3 and J usage is TRBJ2-3, with D perhaps matching TRBD1 (5 bases). Germline lookup yields CDR1 LGHNA and CDR2 YSLEER. The CDR3 sequence is 15 residues long. Trimming shortened V by 5 bases and J by 0 bases, and 12 bases separated the two germline ends. CDR3 sequence (DNA): TGCGCCAGCAGCGCTCAACAGGAGAGCACAGATACGCAGTATTTT. Its protein is CASSAQQESTDTQYF.

V gene TRBV5-1 combines with J gene TRBJ2-7; maybe TRBD2 (5 bases). V lost 7 bases to trimming and J lost 3 bases, with 14 bases between them. There are 13 residues in the CDR3. The germline CDR1 and CDR2 sequences are SGHRS and YFSETQ. The CDR3 DNA reads TGCGCCAGCGGCTGGAGCGGCGGCTACGAGCAGTACTTC. Translating gives CASGWSGGYEQYF.

With regard to this clone: The sample carries other DNA sequences with the same CDR3. The CDR3 sequence: CASSLREGSNQPQHF. As DNA, the CDR3 is TGTGCCAGTAGTCTCCGTGAGGGAAGCAATCAGCCCCAGCATTTT. The chain is built from TRBV19 and TRBJ1-5, with D hard to call. Germline V CDR1 and CDR2: LNHDA, SQIVND (reference sequence). The CDR3 is 15 amino acids. The V end was cut by 5 bases, the J end by 1 base, with 12 bases between. Full variable domain (rest looked up from reference TRBV19 and TRBJ1-5): DGGITQSPKYLFRKEGQNVTLSCEQNLNHDAMYWYRQDPGQGLRLIYYSQIVNDFQKGDIAEGYSVSREKKESFPLTVTSAQKNPTAFYLCASSLREGSNQPQHFGDGTRLSIL.

This chain joins TRBV4-2 and TRBJ2-6, with TRBD1 matching over 7 bases. In germline, CDR1 is LGHNA, CDR2 YNFKEQ. The CDR3 is 16 residues long. V was pared by 3 bases and J by 0 bases, with 2 bases of the junction left unmatched. CDR3 in amino acids: CASSQGQSSGANVLTF. CDR3 DNA sequence: TGTGCCAGCAGCCAGGGACAGAGCTCTGGGGCCAACGTCCTGACTTTC.

This clone was recorded a few times. The chain joins TRBV9 to TRBJ2-1; 7 nucleotides line up with TRBD2. After removal of 1 base from V and 3 bases from J, the junction contained 7 bases not matched to a gene. Germline lookup yields CDR1 SGDLS and CDR2 YYNGEE. The CDR3 covers 16 residues. The CDR3 region is CASSVNREGNYNEQFF. The CDR3 DNA is TGTGCCAGCAGCGTAAATAGGGAGGGAAACTACAATGAGCAGTTCTTC.

This sequence joins TRBV7-2 and TRBJ2-1; 11 nucleotides match TRBD2. The CDR3 is 19 residues long. Trimming cost V 2 bases and J 2 bases; bases outside gene matches: 11. Per the germline V gene, CDR1 is SGHTA and CDR2 is FQGNSA. The CDR3 loop reads CASSLSPVTSGRTYNEQFF. CDR3 nucleotides: TGTGCCAGCAGCTTATCCCCGGTAACTAGCGGGAGAACCTACAATGAGCAGTTCTTC.

The chain uses TRBV19 and TRBJ1-5; D is perhaps TRBD1 (5 bases). CDR3 length equals 12 residues. Germline values: CDR1 LNHDA, CDR2 SQIVND (reference sequence). Trimming left V 1 base short and J 8 bases short, with 6 bases between. CDR3 nucleotides: TGTGCCAGTAGTATAGGGGGGGAGCCCCAGCATTTT. Its protein product is CASSIGGEPQHF. Variable domain in full (rest from reference TRBV19 and TRBJ1-5): DGGITQSPKYLFRKEGQNVTLSCEQNLNHDAMYWYRQDPGQGLRLIYYSQIVNDFQKGDIAEGYSVSREKKESFPLTVTSAQKNPTAFYLCASSIGGEPQHFGDGTRLSIL.

The chain carries TRBV29-1 and TRBJ2-7, with TRBD1 matching over 8 bases. CDR3 length equals 13 residues. CDR1 is SQVTM and CDR2 is ANQGSEA in the germline V gene. Losses at the gene ends were 3 bases for V and 7 bases for J; bases not matched to a gene: 8. Written as DNA, the CDR3 is TGCAGCGTTGATGGACAGGGCTTAGGGGAGCAGTACTTC. This translates into CSVDGQGLGEQYF.

This sequence joins TRBV7-9 and TRBJ2-6; a possible D gene is TRBD2 (5 bases). Germline V gene data show CDR1 as SEHNR and CDR2 as FQNEAQ (reference sequence). The length of the CDR3 is 15 residues. Trimming cost V 5 bases and J 4 bases, with 12 bases left between them. The CDR3 protein is CASSPDLTGANVLTF. CDR3 in DNA: TGTGCCAGCAGCCCGGACTTAACAGGGGCCAACGTCCTGACTTTC.

This chain connects TRBV5-1 to TRBJ2-7; the D gene is possibly TRBD2 (6 bases). V lost 0 bases to trimming and J lost 0 bases, with 10 bases between them. The CDR3 contains 15 residues. Germline V gene sequence: CDR1 SGHRS, CDR2 YFSETQ. CDR3 region: CASSLARGFSYEQYF. Here the CDR3 DNA reads TGCGCCAGCAGCTTGGCGCGGGGCTTCTCCTACGAGCAGTACTTC. The entire variable domain, with the rest obtained from reference TRBV5-1 and TRBJ2-7, is as follows: KAGVTQTPRYLIKTRGQQVTLSCSPISGHRSVSWYQQTPGQGLQFLFEYFSETQRNKGNFPGRFSGRQFSNSRSEMNVSTLELGDSALYLCASSLARGFSYEQYFGPGTRLTVT.

The chain is built from TRBV10-3 and TRBJ2-7, with a possible D match to TRBD1 (5 bases). The ends were cut back, 6 bases at V and 3 bases at J, with 9 bases in the middle. CDR1 and CDR2 (germline): ENHRY, SYGVKD. The CDR3 has 12 residues. CDR3 sequence (DNA): TGTGCCATCAGGGACAAAAACTACGAGCAGTACTTC. It translates to CAIRDKNYEQYF.

The chain employs TRBV11-2 and TRBJ2-7; the D is unclear. V was clipped by 1 base and J by 4 bases, with 5 bases between them. CDR3 length: 12 residues. The germline CDR1 and CDR2 sequences are SGHAT and FQNNGV. In DNA, the CDR3 is TGTGCCAGCAGCTTAGCAGGTTACGAGCAGTACTTC. Translation: CASSLAGYEQYF.

J is TRBJ2-7 and V is TRBV6-1; 7 bases fit TRBD1. CDR3 size: 13 residues. The junction had 3 bases not matched to a gene; V was cut back by 3 bases and J by 4 bases. Germline V gene sequence: CDR1 MNHNS, CDR2 SASEGT. The CDR3 loop is CASSEEQGYEQYF. As DNA, the CDR3 is TGTGCCAGCAGTGAGGAACAGGGGTACGAGCAGTACTTC.

The rearrangement links TRBV7-6 to TRBJ2-3, with D unclear. The germline V gene has CDR1 SGHVS and CDR2 FNYEAQ. Between the trimmed V and J ends, which lost 8 bases and 0 bases, there was a span of 9 bases. The length of the CDR3 is 13 residues. The CDR3 here is CASRGKSTDTQYF. As DNA, the CDR3 is TGTGCCAGCCGCGGCAAGAGCACAGATACGCAGTATTTT. The whole variable domain, remainder taken from reference TRBV7-6 and TRBJ2-3, is GAGVSQSPRYKVTKRGQDVALRCDPISGHVSLYWYRQALGQGPEFLTYFNYEAQQDKSGLPNDRFSAERPEGSISTLTIQRTEQRDSAMYRCASRGKSTDTQYFGPGTRLTVL.

The chain recombines TRBV28 with TRBJ1-6; possibly TRBD1 for D (5 bases). The CDR3 runs 16 residues. Germline-derived CDR1 and CDR2 are MDHEN and SYDVKM. The V and J ends lost 3 bases and 0 bases respectively, with 9 bases between them. The CDR3 sequence is CASSFQGSSYNSPLHF. CDR3 DNA sequence: TGTGCCAGCAGTTTCCAGGGTAGCTCCTATAATTCACCCCTCCACTTT.

The chain has TRBV7-9 and TRBJ2-3; D unresolved. V gave up 3 bases and J gave up 4 bases, with 5 bases separating them. Per the germline V gene, CDR1 is SEHNR and CDR2 is FQNEAQ (reference sequence). This CDR3 comprises 12 residues. As DNA, the CDR3 is TGTGCCAGCAGCTTCACGGCAGATACGCAGTATTTT. Its translation is CASSFTADTQYF.

The V call is TRBV6-2 or TRBV6-3, the J call TRBJ1-5; 10 nucleotides align to TRBD1. V dropped 6 bases and J dropped 7; count of bases not matched to a gene: 9. The CDR3 is made up of 15 amino acids. CDR1 MNHEY and CDR2 SVGEGT come from the germline V gene. The CDR3 protein is CASSRDRGSMQPQHF. The CDR3 nucleotides read TGTGCCAGCAGCCGGGACAGGGGATCTATGCAGCCCCAGCATTTT.